The 24 T cell receptor beta chains presented below share a single source sample, sequenced in a study of vaccination and CD4 T cells after COVID-19 (dated 2022 in TCRdb). Library method: PCR. Sequencing used an Illumina iSeq 100. TCR sequencing of DNA from cultured CD4+ T cells used the Oncomine TCR Beta short-read assay at the Johns Hopkins FTIC core. TCRdb applied fastp at Q25 and MiXCR to the public reads, then kept only in-frame beta chains. Entries are consolidated by CDR3 protein sequence, retaining the most common genes and DNA. Present in this sample are approximately 9,300 distinct CDR3 sequences, about 60% of which were seen just once. The ten largest clonotypes hold about 23% of the sample. The intended sense of this specimen's treatment or condition label: roughly ten-day PBMC culture with coronavirus spike peptide pools or control peptides (ViraFEST assay). What these receptors recognize is not known.

The sequenced material came from CD4+ T cells from blood, cultured in vitro. These receptors were collected from a human donor who had recovered from COVID-19.

The rearrangement links TRBV24-1 to TRBJ2-3, with TRBD2 matching 12 bases. This CDR3 contains 16 residues. Germline CDR1 KGHDR, CDR2 SFDVKD. J was trimmed by 3 bases and V by 5 bases; bases with no gene match: 5. The CDR3 DNA is TGTGCCACCAGTGCGACTAGCGGGAGTATGACAGATACGCAGTATTTT. Translated, it gives CATSATSGSMTDTQYF.

V and J are TRBV20-1 and TRBJ1-6, with D tentatively TRBD1 (5 bases). Per germline, CDR1 DFQATT and CDR2 SNEGSKA (reference sequence). The CDR3 consists of 12 residues. V was pared by 4 bases and J by 7 bases, with 8 bases between. In DNA, the CDR3 is TGCAGTGCTAATAGGGGAAATTCACCCCTCCACTTT. Its translation is CSANRGNSPLHF.

The rearrangement uses TRBV7-6 and TRBJ2-2; no definite D call. Germline V lookup: CDR1 SGHVS, CDR2 FNYEAQ. The V end lost 5 bases, the J end lost 2 bases, and 12 bases lay between the germline ends. The CDR3 length is 15 residues. CDR3 amino acids: CASSRTVLNTGELFF. In DNA, the CDR3 is TGTGCCAGCAGCCGAACGGTCCTCAACACCGGGGAGCTGTTTTTT.

This chain uses TRBV19 with TRBJ1-2; D uncertain. Deletions cut 4 bases from V and 4 bases from J, with 10 bases between. The CDR3 spans 13 residues. Germline CDR1 is LNHDA and CDR2 is SQIVND (reference sequence). DNA for the CDR3: TGTGCCAGTAGTAGCTACCAACCCTATGGCTACACCTTC. This gives the protein CASSSYQPYGYTF.

The chain has TRBV5-1 and TRBJ2-3; the D gene is possibly TRBD2 (6 bases). CDR3 length: 15 residues. Trimming shortened V by 2 bases and J by 10 bases, and 20 bases separated the two germline ends. The V gene's germline CDR1 is SGHRS and CDR2 YFSETQ. The CDR3 bases are TGCGCCAGCAGCTTAGGCGGGCTCCTCCGCGGGGCGCAGTATTTT. This gives the protein CASSLGGLLRGAQYF. The full variable domain, rest sourced from reference TRBV5-1 and TRBJ2-3, is KAGVTQTPRYLIKTRGQQVTLSCSPISGHRSVSWYQQTPGQGLQFLFEYFSETQRNKGNFPGRFSGRQFSNSRSEMNVSTLELGDSALYLCASSLGGLLRGAQYFGPGTRLTVL.

This sequence joins TRBV18 and TRBJ1-2, with TRBD1 identical over 7 bases. This CDR3 is built from 12 residues. The germline CDR1 and CDR2 sequences are KGHSH and LQKENI. V trimming: 5 bases; J trimming: 6 bases; junction bases outside the gene matches: 3. DNA for the CDR3: TGTGCCAGCTCAGGGACAGTAGATGGCTACACCTTC. Its translation is CASSGTVDGYTF.

The rearrangement joins TRBV2 to TRBJ1-1; D unresolved. The CDR3 is 11 residues long. Germline values: CDR1 SNHLY, CDR2 FYNNEI. Trimming took off 4 bases at V and 3 bases at J, with 3 bases between the two ends. DNA of the CDR3: TGTGCCAGCAGTGCATACACTGAAGCTTTCTTT. Protein product: CASSAYTEAFF.

This clonotype showed up just a few times. The gene calls are TRBV12-3 or TRBV12-4 and TRBJ1-6; D ambiguous. This CDR3 spans 14 amino acids. Trimming took 4 bases from V and 7 from J, leaving 11 bases between them. The CDR3 sequence: CASSYETGNSPLHF. The DNA of the CDR3 is TGTGCCAGCAGTTATGAGACTGGGAATTCACCCCTCCACTTT.

The chain carries TRBV10-3 and TRBJ1-1; TRBD1 is a possible D gene (6 bases). Looked up from germline, CDR1 is ENHRY and CDR2 is SYGVKD. V lost 4 bases, J lost 6 bases, and 24 bases lay in between. The CDR3 is made up of 17 amino acids. The CDR3 loop reads CAISGGRQGRDMAEAFF. The CDR3 nucleotides are TGTGCCATCAGTGGGGGTCGGCAGGGGAGGGATATGGCTGAAGCTTTCTTT.

A word on this clonotype: In this CDR3 the conserved last residue, phenylalanine or tryptophan, is missing, so a read error is likely. The chain carries TRBV6-5 and TRBJ2-3; unclear D gene. V lost 2 bases and J lost 1, with 10 bases in between. Germline V gene data show CDR1 as MNHEY and CDR2 as SVGAGI. This CDR3 contains 15 residues. CDR3 in amino acids: CASSYRPAGTDTQYL. CDR3 DNA sequence: TGTGCCAGCAGTTACAGGCCAGCTGGCACAGATACGCAGTATCTT.

This clonotype was found a few times. J is TRBJ1-2 and V is TRBV27; D uncertain. This CDR3 has 13 residues. V lost 2 bases, J lost 6 bases, and 10 bases lay in between. CDR1 and CDR2 from the germline V gene are MNHEY and SMNVEV (reference sequence). CDR3 sequence (DNA): TGTGCCAGCAGTTTAACGGGGATGAATGGCTACACCTTC. It specifies CASSLTGMNGYTF.

This clonotype was found a few times. The chain has TRBV6-1 and TRBJ1-5; 7 nucleotides agree with TRBD1. V shed 5 bases, J shed 14 bases, and the junction held 12 bases outside the gene matches. CDR1 is MNHNS, CDR2 SASEGT, per germline. This CDR3 region has 13 residues. DNA of the CDR3: TGTGCCAGCAGTCAACAGGGGTCGGGTGAGAAGCATTTT. The encoded protein is CASSQQGSGEKHF.

This chain joins TRBV20-1 and TRBJ2-3; possibly TRBD2 for D (5 bases). CDR3 size: 16 residues. The germline CDR1 and CDR2 sequences are DFQATT and SNEGSKA (reference sequence). Trimming stripped 0 bases from V and 0 bases from J, with 13 bases between. For the CDR3, the DNA is TGCAGTGCTAGAGATCTGGAGGAAGGAAGCACAGATACGCAGTATTTT. It translates to CSARDLEEGSTDTQYF.

This clonotype was found once. As DNA, the CDR3 is TGTGCCAGCTCACCGCCCAGCAATCAGCCCCAGCATTTT. Its protein is CASSPPSNQPQHF. The chain has TRBV18 and TRBJ1-5, with D unclear. This CDR3 comprises 13 residues. In germline, CDR1 is KGHSH, CDR2 LQKENI. The V end lost 3 bases, the J end lost 1 base, and 4 bases lay between the germline ends.

V usage is TRBV6-5 and J usage is TRBJ2-7; the D is unclear. In germline, CDR1 is MNHEY, CDR2 SVGAGI. Trimming left V 2 bases short and J 1 base short, with 6 bases between. The CDR3 consists of 13 residues. Here the CDR3 DNA reads TGTGCCAGCAGTTACGAGGATTCCTACGAGCAGTACTTC. The encoded protein is CASSYEDSYEQYF.

V gene TRBV6-1 combines with J gene TRBJ1-6, with D unclear. Trimming stripped 4 bases from V and 0 bases from J, with 16 bases between. Germline loops: CDR1 MNHNS, CDR2 SASEGT. This CDR3 comprises 18 residues. CDR3 sequence: CASSGDDSKSSYNSPLHF. CDR3 in DNA: TGTGCCAGCAGTGGAGACGACTCGAAGAGCTCCTATAATTCACCCCTCCACTTT.

This clonotype came up a few times. The CDR3 DNA follows: TGTGCCAGCAGATACGTAGCGGGCACAACCTACAATGAGCAGTTCTTC. Protein product: CASRYVAGTTYNEQFF. V gene TRBV11-2 combines with J gene TRBJ2-1; 7 nucleotides align to TRBD2. V gave up 6 bases and J gave up 2 bases; unmatched junction bases: 10. This CDR3 comprises 16 residues. Germline assignment: CDR1 SGHAT and CDR2 FQNNGV.

The chain uses TRBV7-9 and TRBJ2-5, with 7 bases aligning to TRBD1. CDR1 and CDR2 (germline): SEHNR, FQNEAQ (reference sequence). The junction had 7 bases not matched to a gene; V was cut back by 4 bases and J by 5 bases. This CDR3 has 14 amino acids. The CDR3 is CASSSGQVAETQYF. The DNA for the CDR3 is TGTGCCAGCAGCTCTGGACAGGTGGCTGAGACCCAGTACTTC.

The chain has TRBV2 and TRBJ1-3, with D hard to call. V gave up 6 bases and J gave up 3 bases, with 6 bases separating them. The CDR3 is 12 residues long. The V gene's germline CDR1 is SNHLY and CDR2 FYNNEI. CDR3 region: CASRVVGNTIYF. CDR3 in DNA: TGTGCCAGCAGAGTGGTTGGAAACACCATATATTTT.

The rearrangement links TRBV2 to TRBJ2-7; 11 nucleotides align to TRBD2. Germline V gene sequence: CDR1 SNHLY, CDR2 FYNNEI. The CDR3 length is 15 residues. The junction had 5 bases not matched to a gene; V was cut back by 1 base and J by 6 bases. The CDR3 coding sequence is TGTGCCAGCAGTGAAGAACTAGCGGGAGTCCTCGAGCAGTACTTC. Encoded protein: CASSEELAGVLEQYF.

The chain is built from TRBV19 and TRBJ1-5, with a tentative D call TRBD1 (5 bases). Looked up from germline, CDR1 is LNHDA and CDR2 is SQIVND (reference sequence). The CDR3 covers 18 residues. V was shortened by 4 bases and J by 0 bases, with 19 bases between the two germline ends. The CDR3 loop is CASSKITGTPYSNQPQHF. Here the CDR3 DNA reads TGTGCCAGTAGTAAAATTACCGGGACCCCATATAGCAATCAGCCCCAGCATTTT.

This clonotype appeared a few times. The chain is built from TRBV7-8 and TRBJ1-5, with D unresolved. The germline V gene has CDR1 SGHVS and CDR2 FQNEAQ. V lost 3 bases to trimming and J lost 5 bases, with 14 bases between them. The CDR3 spans 15 residues. The CDR3 reads CASSFWRHSDQPQHF. The CDR3 region has the DNA TGTGCCAGCAGCTTTTGGCGACACTCGGATCAGCCCCAGCATTTT.

This chain joins TRBV7-2 and TRBJ2-5; a possible D gene is TRBD2 (6 bases). The germline V and J ends were trimmed by 5 bases and 5 bases, with 21 bases remaining between them. Germline V gives CDR1 SGHTA, CDR2 FQGNSA. This CDR3 comprises 16 residues. Here the CDR3 DNA reads TGTGCCAGCAGCCCATATCCTCGGGGGAGTCGGGAGACCCAGTACTTC. Residues: CASSPYPRGSRETQYF.

This clonotype was seen only a few times. J is TRBJ2-5 and V is TRBV20-1; tentative D call: TRBD2 (5 bases). Germline loops: CDR1 DFQATT, CDR2 SNEGSKA (reference sequence). The CDR3 sequence is 13 residues long. V lost 4 bases and J 5 bases, leaving 14 bases between the germline ends. The CDR3 DNA is TGCAGTGCTACCGGGGAGCGTGTGGAGACCCAGTACTTC. Its translation is CSATGERVETQYF.